This T cell receptor (beta chain) comes out of a study of a mutant IDH1 vaccine in newly diagnosed glioma. Study at large: Vaccination began 4-6 weeks post radiotherapy alone, or with temozolomide cycles. Pretreatment consisted of radiotherapy, temozolomide, or both, with most receiving both. Study-wide findings and caveats: It seemed that pseudoprogression was not linked to changes in the top peripheral T cell clonotypes.

Assay: immunoSEQ multiplex PCR; the TCRdb copy retains only in-frame clones and omits some. Here the sample spans 40,000 or so clones, 70% to 85% being singletons. On this clone itself: Its antigen is not identified.

Time point defined: week 47, end of study. It was 300 ug of mutant IDH1 20-mer peptide that made up each vaccine dose, given with topical imiquimod. This CDR3 is 15 amino acids long. Germline CDR1 and CDR2: KGHSH and LQKENI. V lost 3 bases and J lost 2, with 13 bases in between. The chain has TRBV18 and TRBJ1-2; D is uncertain. This sequence was found in a man between 18 and 35 years old with glioma. Some clones in this sample may be carry-over from other donors' samples. The sample consisted of PBMCs, taken from a glioma patient whose treatment included an IDH1 peptide vaccine. CDR3 bases: TGTGCCAGCTCACCGGCATCTTCGGGGAACTATGGCTACACCTTC. Its translation is CASSPASSGNYGYTF.